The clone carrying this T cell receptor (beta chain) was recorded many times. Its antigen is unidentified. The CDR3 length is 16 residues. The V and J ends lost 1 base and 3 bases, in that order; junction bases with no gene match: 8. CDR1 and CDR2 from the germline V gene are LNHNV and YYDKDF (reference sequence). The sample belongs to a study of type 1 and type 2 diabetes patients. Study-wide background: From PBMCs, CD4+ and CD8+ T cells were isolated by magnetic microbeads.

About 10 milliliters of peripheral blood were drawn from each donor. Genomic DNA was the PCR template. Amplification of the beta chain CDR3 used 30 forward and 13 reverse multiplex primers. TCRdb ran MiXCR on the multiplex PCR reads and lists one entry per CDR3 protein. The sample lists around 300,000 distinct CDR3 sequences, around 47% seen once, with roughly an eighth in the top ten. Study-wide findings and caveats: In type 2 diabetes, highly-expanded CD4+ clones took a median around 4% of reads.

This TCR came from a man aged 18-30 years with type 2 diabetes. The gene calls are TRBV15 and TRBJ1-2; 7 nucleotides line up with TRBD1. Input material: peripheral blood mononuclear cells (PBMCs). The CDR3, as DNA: TGTGCCACCAGCAGAGCCCTTCAGGGGGGAGACTATGGCTACACCTTC. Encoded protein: CATSRALQGGDYGYTF.